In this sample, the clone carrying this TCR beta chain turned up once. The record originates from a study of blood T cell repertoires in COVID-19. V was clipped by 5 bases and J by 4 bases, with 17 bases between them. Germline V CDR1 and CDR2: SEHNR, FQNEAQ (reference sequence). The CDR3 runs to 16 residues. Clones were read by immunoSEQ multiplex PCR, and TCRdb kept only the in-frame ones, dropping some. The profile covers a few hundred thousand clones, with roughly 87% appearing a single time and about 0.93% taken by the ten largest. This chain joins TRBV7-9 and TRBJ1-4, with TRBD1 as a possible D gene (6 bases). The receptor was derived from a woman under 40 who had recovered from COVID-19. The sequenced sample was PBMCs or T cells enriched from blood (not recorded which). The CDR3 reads CASSRGTGTLNEKLFF. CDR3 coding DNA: TGTGCCAGCAGCCGAGGGACCGGGACACTTAATGAAAAACTGTTTTTT. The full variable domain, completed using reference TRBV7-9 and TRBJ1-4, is DTGVSQNPRHKITKRGQNVTFRCDPISEHNRLYWYRQTLGQGPEFLTYFQNEAQLEKSRLLSDRFSAERPKGSFSTLEIQRTEQGDSAMYLCASSRGTGTLNEKLFFGSGTQLSVL.